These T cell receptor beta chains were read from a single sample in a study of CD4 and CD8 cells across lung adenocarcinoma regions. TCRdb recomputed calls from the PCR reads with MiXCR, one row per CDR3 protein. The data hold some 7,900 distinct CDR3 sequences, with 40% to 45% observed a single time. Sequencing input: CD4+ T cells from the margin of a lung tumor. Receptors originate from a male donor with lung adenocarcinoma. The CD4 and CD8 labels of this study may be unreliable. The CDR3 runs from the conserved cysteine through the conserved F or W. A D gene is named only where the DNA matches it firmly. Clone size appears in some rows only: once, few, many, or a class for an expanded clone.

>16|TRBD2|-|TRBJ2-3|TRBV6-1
CASTRSGRSTADTQYF
TGTGCCAGCACGAGGAGCGGGAGGTCCACGGCAGACACGCAGTACTTT
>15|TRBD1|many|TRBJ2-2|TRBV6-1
CASSEGQGYTGELFF
TGTGCCAGCAGTGAGGGACAGGGGTACACCGGGGAGCTGTTTTTT
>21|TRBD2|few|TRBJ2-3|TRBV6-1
CASSEAGVRLAGVRNTGTQYF
TGTGCCAGCAGTGAAGCAGGAGTAAGGCTAGCGGGGGTCCGGAACACCGGGACGCAGTATTTT
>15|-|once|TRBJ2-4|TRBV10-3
CAISDRTGKANTQYF
TGTGCCATCAGTGATAGAACAGGGAAGGCAAACACTCAGTACTTC
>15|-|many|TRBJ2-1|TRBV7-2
CASRPQGSAYNEQFF
TGTGCCAGCAGGCCCCAGGGAAGCGCCTACAATGAGCAGTTCTTC
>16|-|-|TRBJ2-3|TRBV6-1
CASSRTSGCAKDTQYF
TGTGCCAGCAGTAGGACGAGCGGGTGTGCCAAAGATACGCAGTATTTT
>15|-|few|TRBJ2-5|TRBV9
CASSSPVGEQETQYF
TGTGCCAGCAGCTCCCCGGTGGGAGAACAAGAGACCCAGTACTTC
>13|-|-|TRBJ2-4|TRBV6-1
CASNPGNQNIQYF
TGTGCCAGCAACCCAGGGAACCAAAACATCCAGTACTTC
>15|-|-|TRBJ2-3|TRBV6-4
CASSEGLGGKDIQYF
TGTGCCAGCAGCGAGGGGCTAGGAGGCAAGGATATTCAGTACTTT
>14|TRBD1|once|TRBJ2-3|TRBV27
CASSFRQGVNTQYF
TGTGCCAGCAGTTTCCGACAGGGAGTTAATACGCAGTATTTT
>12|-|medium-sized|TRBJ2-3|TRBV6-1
CASRDLWDTQYF
TGTGCCAGCAGGGACCTCTGGGATACGCAGTATTTT
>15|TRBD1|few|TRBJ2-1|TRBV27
CASSQGTAGVSEQFF
TGTGCCAGCAGTCAAGGGACAGCCGGGGTTAGCGAGCAGTTCTTC
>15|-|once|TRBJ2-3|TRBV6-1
CARGLQAVSTDTQYF
TGTGCCAGGGGTCTCCAGGCTGTGAGCACAGATACGCAGTATTTT
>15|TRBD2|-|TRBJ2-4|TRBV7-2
CASSFGRAGGNIQYF
TGTGCCAGCAGCTTCGGCCGGGCCGGGGGGAACATTCAGTACTTC
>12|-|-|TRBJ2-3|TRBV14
CASSQIPDTQYF
TGTGCCAGCAGCCAGATTCCAGATACGCAGTATTTT
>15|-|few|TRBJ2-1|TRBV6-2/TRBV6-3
CASSWLLRSYNEQFF
TGTGCCAGCAGTTGGCTCCTGAGATCCTACAATGAGCAGTTCTTC
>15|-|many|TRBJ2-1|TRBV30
CAWSGTVGLYNEQFF
TGTGCCTGGAGTGGCACCGTGGGACTGTACAATGAGCAGTTCTTC
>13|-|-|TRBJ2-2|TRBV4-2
CASSQGGGGELFF
TGTGCCAGCAGCCAAGGGGGAGGAGGGGAGCTGTTTTTT
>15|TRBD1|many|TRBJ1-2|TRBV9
CASSTTGGRGYGYTF
TGTGCCAGCAGCACGACAGGGGGACGAGGGTATGGCTACACCTTC
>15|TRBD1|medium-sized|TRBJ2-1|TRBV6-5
CASSSWTGVNNEQFF
TGTGCCAGCAGTTCCTGGACAGGAGTTAACAATGAGCAGTTCTTC
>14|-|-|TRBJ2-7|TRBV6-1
CASRGLRAKDMQYF
TGTGCCAGCAGGGGGCTCCGCGCCAAAGACATGCAGTACTTC
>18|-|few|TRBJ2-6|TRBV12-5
CASGFRGGPLSGANVLTF
TGTGCTAGTGGTTTTAGAGGCGGCCCTCTCTCTGGGGCCAACGTCCTGACTTTC
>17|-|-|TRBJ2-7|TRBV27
CASRCVGGARATDTQYF
TGTGCCAGCAGATGCGTAGGGGGGGCGCGGGCCACAGACACGCAGTACTTC
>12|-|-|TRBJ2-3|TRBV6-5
CASSYSGAAQYF
TGTGCCAGCAGTTACTCTGGAGCGGCGCAGTATTTT
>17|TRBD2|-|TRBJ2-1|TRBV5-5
CASSSRTWSSGVNEQFF
TGTGCCAGCAGCTCCAGGACCTGGTCTAGCGGGGTTAATGAGCAGTTCTTC
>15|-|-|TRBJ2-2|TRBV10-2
CASSESGLAARELFF
TGCGCCAGCAGTGAGTCTGGATTAGCGGCACGGGAGCTGTTTTTC
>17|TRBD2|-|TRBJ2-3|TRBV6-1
CASSPGWEGRVTDTQYF
TGTGCCAGCAGCCCGGGTTGGGAGGGTCGAGTCACAGATACGCAGTATTTT
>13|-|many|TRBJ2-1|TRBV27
CASSLGTGMTQFF
TGTGCCAGCAGTCTCGGGACGGGTATGACCCAGTTCTTC
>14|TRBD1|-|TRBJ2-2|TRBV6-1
CASSRRDRTGELFF
TGTGCCAGCAGCCGCCGGGACAGGACCGGGGAGCTGTTTTTT
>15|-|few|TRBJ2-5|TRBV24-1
CATSDLQGSQETQYF
TGTGCCACCAGTGATTTGCAGGGCTCTCAAGAGACCCAGTACTTC
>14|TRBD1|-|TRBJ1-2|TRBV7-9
CASSLMGQVYGYTF
TGTGCCAGCAGCTTGATGGGACAGGTCTATGGCTACACCTTC
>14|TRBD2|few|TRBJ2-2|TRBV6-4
CASSVLADTGELFF
TGTGCCAGCAGTGTCCTAGCGGATACCGGGGAGCTGTTTTTT
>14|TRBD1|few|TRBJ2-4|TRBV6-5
CASSSGTGFGIQYF
TGTGCCAGCAGTTCGGGGACAGGGTTCGGCATTCAGTACTTC
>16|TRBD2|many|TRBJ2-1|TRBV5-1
CASSARTSGGANEQFF
TGCGCCAGCAGCGCCCGGACTAGCGGGGGGGCCAATGAGCAGTTCTTC
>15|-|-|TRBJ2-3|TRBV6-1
CASSSVADSTDTQYF
TGTGCCAGCAGTAGCGTAGCGGATAGCACAGATACGCAGTATTTT
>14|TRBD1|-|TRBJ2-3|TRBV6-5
CASSYSTGGDIQYF
TGTGCCAGCAGTTACTCGACAGGGGGAGATATTCAGTATTTT
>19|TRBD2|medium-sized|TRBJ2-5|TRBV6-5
CASSFHSSSGSQRGETQYF
TGTGCCAGCAGTTTCCACTCCTCTAGCGGGAGTCAGAGAGGAGAGACCCAGTACTTC
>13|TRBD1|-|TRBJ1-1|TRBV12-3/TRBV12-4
CASATGEGTEAFF
TGTGCCAGCGCGACAGGGGAGGGCACTGAAGCTTTCTTT
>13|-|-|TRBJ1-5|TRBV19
CASSYNSNQPQHF
TGTGCCAGTAGTTATAATAGCAATCAGCCCCAGCATTTT
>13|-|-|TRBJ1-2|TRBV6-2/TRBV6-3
CASSRTAVYGYTF
TGTGCCAGCAGTCGGACAGCGGTCTATGGCTACACCTTC
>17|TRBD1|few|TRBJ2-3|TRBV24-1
CATSDPGTGVFTDTQYF
TGTGCCACCAGTGACCCCGGGACAGGAGTCTTCACAGATACGCAGTATTTT
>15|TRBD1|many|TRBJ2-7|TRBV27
CASSRGQVSWDEQYF
TGTGCCAGCAGCAGGGGGCAGGTTTCATGGGACGAGCAGTACTTC
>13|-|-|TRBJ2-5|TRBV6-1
CASSVRPQETQYF
TGTGCCAGCAGTGTTCGACCGCAAGAGACCCAGTACTTC
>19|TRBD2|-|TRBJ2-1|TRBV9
CASSRWGTSGRSTEDEQFF
TGTGCCAGCAGCCGATGGGGGACTAGCGGGAGATCAACAGAGGATGAGCAGTTCTTC
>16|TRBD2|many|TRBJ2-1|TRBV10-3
CAISELAGGNYNEQFF
TGTGCCATCAGTGAGTTGGCGGGAGGAAACTACAATGAGCAGTTCTTC
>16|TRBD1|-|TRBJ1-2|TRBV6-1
CASSKGQGHLRYGYTF
TGTGCCAGCAGTAAGGGACAGGGGCATCTTCGGTATGGCTACACCTTC
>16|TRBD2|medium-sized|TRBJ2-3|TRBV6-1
CASSRLAGIVTDTQYF
TGTGCCAGCAGTCGACTAGCGGGCATAGTGACAGATACGCAGTATTTT